The 18 T cell receptor beta chains presented below share a single source sample, sequenced in a study of OX40 agonist ivuxolimab in advanced cancers. The protocol was immunoSEQ multiplex PCR, while the TCRdb copy is restricted to in-frame clones and leaves out a portion. This sample has tens of thousands of clones, with approximately 91% found just once. This material consisted of CD4+ or CD8+ T cells sorted from blood, taken in a trial of the OX40 agonist ivuxolimab. These receptors were collected from an adult with an advanced solid tumor such as melanoma, head and neck, liver or kidney cancer.

CDR3 region: CASSEAGAGEQYV. The CDR3 nucleotides are TGTGCCAGCAGTGAGGCGGGGGCCGGGGAGCAGTACGTC. V gene TRBV2 combines with J gene TRBJ2-7; D perhaps matches TRBD2 (7 bases). Germline V lookup: CDR1 SNHLY, CDR2 FYNNEI. Trimming cost V 3 bases and J 7 bases, with 13 bases left between them. The CDR3 consists of 13 residues.

The chain couples TRBV9 to TRBJ2-1; D ambiguous. V was shortened by 0 bases and J by 7 bases, with 11 bases between the two germline ends. This CDR3 has 14 residues. Per germline, CDR1 SGDLS and CDR2 YYNGEE. Here the CDR3 DNA reads TGTGCCAGCAGCGTAGATGGCAGGTCGAATGAGCAGTTCTTC. This gives the protein CASSVDGRSNEQFF. Full variable domain (missing parts from reference TRBV9 and TRBJ2-1): DSGVTQTPKHLITATGQRVTLRCSPRSGDLSVYWYQQSLDQGLQFLIQYYNGEERAKGNILERFSAQQFPDLHSELNLSSLELGDSALYFCASSVDGRSNEQFFGPGTRLTVL.

This clone was recorded once. This rearrangement joins TRBV5-5 to TRBJ1-2; TRBD1 aligns across 7 bases. This CDR3 comprises 15 residues. Trimming cost V 0 bases and J 5 bases; bases outside gene matches: 7. Germline CDR1 reads SGHKS; CDR2 reads YYEKEE (reference sequence). This CDR3 reads CASSLGQGGWYGYTF. The CDR3 DNA reads as TGTGCCAGCAGCTTGGGGCAGGGGGGCTGGTATGGCTACACCTTC.

V gene TRBV7-8 combines with J gene TRBJ2-1; D remains unclear. Deletions cut 2 bases from V and 0 bases from J, with 8 bases between. CDR3 length: 15 amino acids. CDR1 is SGHVS and CDR2 is FQNEAQ in the germline V gene. The CDR3 bases are TGTGCCAGCAGCTTATCAGGAAGCTCCTACAATGAGCAGTTCTTC. Residues: CASSLSGSSYNEQFF.

V gene TRBV4-3 combines with J gene TRBJ1-6; no definite D call. There are 15 residues in the CDR3. Germline lookup yields CDR1 LGHNA and CDR2 YSLEER. The V end lost 0 bases, the J end lost 14 bases, and 17 bases lay between the germline ends. The DNA of the CDR3 is TGCGCCAGCAGCCAAGATGGTGGCCGACTAAACACCCTCCACTTT. It yields the protein CASSQDGGRLNTLHF.

The chain uses TRBV7-9 and TRBJ2-1, with 8 bases that match TRBD2. V was pared by 5 bases and J by 5 bases, with 11 bases of the junction left unmatched. In germline, CDR1 is SEHNR, CDR2 FQNEAQ (reference sequence). The CDR3 totals 16 residues. The CDR3 bases are TGTGCCAGCAGCCCAGATAGCGGGGAGATTGACAATGAGCAGTTCTTC. Translating it yields CASSPDSGEIDNEQFF.

This clone was counted once. This chain joins TRBV19 and TRBJ1-2; a possible D gene is TRBD1 (5 bases). Germline lookup yields CDR1 LNHDA and CDR2 SQIVND (reference sequence). This CDR3 is built from 14 residues. V was trimmed by 10 bases and J by 0 bases, leaving 15 bases between them. CDR3 sequence: CATAQQGANYGYTF. The CDR3 DNA is TGTGCCACCGCGCAGCAGGGAGCTAACTATGGCTACACCTTC.

This rearrangement joins TRBV5-1 to TRBJ1-2, with a weak D call TRBD1 (5 bases). Trimming took off 6 bases at V and 3 bases at J, with 27 bases between the two ends. CDR3 length: 18 amino acids. Germline CDR1 reads SGHRS; CDR2 reads YFSETQ. CDR3 region: CASTFGDGRVPPYYGYTF. The CDR3 DNA reads TGCGCCAGCACCTTTGGTGACGGCAGGGTCCCCCCCTACTATGGCTACACCTTC.

This clone qualifies as medium-sized (0.01 to 0.1%). V usage is TRBV7-9 and J usage is TRBJ1-1, with TRBD1 matching 9 bases. With V trimmed by 2 bases and J by 5 bases, 9 bases remained unmatched. CDR3 length equals 16 residues. Germline values: CDR1 SEHNR, CDR2 FQNEAQ (reference sequence). The chain's CDR3 is CASSLLTGGLRTEAFF. CDR3 nucleotides: TGTGCCAGCAGCTTACTAACAGGGGGCTTGAGGACTGAAGCTTTCTTT.

The chain joins TRBV7-3 to TRBJ2-1, with 7 bases identical to TRBD1. Germline CDR1 SGHTA, CDR2 FQGTGA. The ends lost 0 bases at V and 2 bases at J; junction bases unmatched: 1. The CDR3 runs to 15 residues. The CDR3 region has the DNA TGTGCCAGCAGCTTAACAGGGGGCCCCTACAATGAGCAGTTCTTC. Translation: CASSLTGGPYNEQFF.

This clone has only one observation. The CDR3 sequence: CASSPSTGLYGYTF. The CDR3 nucleotides are TGTGCCAGCAGCCCCTCGACAGGCCTCTATGGCTACACCTTC. The chain has TRBV5-6 and TRBJ1-2; tentative D call: TRBD1 (6 bases). Germline CDR1 reads SGHDT; CDR2 reads YYEEEE. Between the trimmed V and J ends, which lost 4 bases and 4 bases, there was a span of 14 bases. The CDR3 consists of 14 residues.

The chain links TRBV30 to TRBJ1-1, with D possibly TRBD1 on 5 matching bases. V dropped 4 bases and J dropped 11 bases, with 17 bases sitting between them. The CDR3 totals 12 residues. Germline V gene data show CDR1 as GTSNPN and CDR2 as SVGIG (reference sequence). For the CDR3, the DNA is TGTGCCTGGACTGGGGACTCGGCGGGGGCTTTCTTT. This translates into CAWTGDSAGAFF.

The chain uses TRBV19 and TRBJ1-1; tentative D call: TRBD1 (6 bases). The V end was cut by 6 bases, the J end by 3 bases, with 23 bases between. The CDR3 runs 17 residues. Germline V gives CDR1 LNHDA, CDR2 SQIVND (reference sequence). CDR3 bases: TGTGCCAGTAGCTACTCCCATTACAGGGCGGAGGACACTGAAGCTTTCTTT. Its protein product is CASSYSHYRAEDTEAFF.

The chain uses TRBV6-1 and TRBJ2-7, with 9 bases lining up with TRBD1. The CDR3 sequence is 13 residues long. The V segment lost 7 bases and the J segment 6 bases; nucleotides outside the gene matches: 7. Germline CDR1 is MNHNS and CDR2 is SASEGT. The CDR3 nucleotides are TGTGCCAGCACCGGGACAGGGACCTCCGAGCAGTACTTC. It specifies CASTGTGTSEQYF.

This chain uses TRBV5-1 with TRBJ2-1, with TRBD1 matching 9 bases. In germline, CDR1 is SGHRS, CDR2 YFSETQ. The V and J ends lost 0 bases and 4 bases, in that order; junction bases with no gene match: 5. The length of the CDR3 is 16 residues. CDR3 sequence reads: CASSLAGTGRYNEQFF. As DNA, the CDR3 is TGCGCCAGCAGCTTGGCCGGGACAGGGAGGTACAATGAGCAGTTCTTC. Full variable domain (outside the CDR3, taken from reference TRBV5-1 and TRBJ2-1): KAGVTQTPRYLIKTRGQQVTLSCSPISGHRSVSWYQQTPGQGLQFLFEYFSETQRNKGNFPGRFSGRQFSNSRSEMNVSTLELGDSALYLCASSLAGTGRYNEQFFGPGTRLTVL.

This chain's CDR3 is CASSSPETGDSYEQYF. The CDR3 DNA follows: TGTGCCAGCAGCTCCCCGGAGACAGGGGATTCCTACGAGCAGTACTTC. The chain recombines TRBV9 with TRBJ2-7; 8 nucleotides match TRBD1. The V and J ends lost 4 bases and 1 base, in that order; junction bases with no gene match: 10. CDR1 and CDR2 from the germline V gene are SGDLS and YYNGEE. The CDR3 has 16 residues.

This chain connects TRBV28 to TRBJ1-5; D remains unclear. This CDR3 is built from 14 residues. V lost 2 bases, J lost 6 bases, and 11 bases lay in between. CDR1 is MDHEN and CDR2 is SYDVKM in the germline V gene. The CDR3 loop reads CASSLGGEGQPQHF. For the CDR3, the DNA is TGTGCCAGCAGTTTAGGTGGGGAAGGTCAGCCCCAGCATTTT.

The rearrangement joins TRBV6-5 to TRBJ1-5, with D unresolved. The ends were cut back, 5 bases at V and 7 bases at J, with 12 bases in the middle. There are 13 residues in the CDR3. Germline loops: CDR1 MNHEY, CDR2 SVGAGI. The DNA of the CDR3 is TGTGCCAGCAGTCCCGGACGTTGGCAGCCCCAGCATTTT. Amino acid sequence: CASSPGRWQPQHF.